The T cell receptor beta chain under discussion was sequenced for a study of cytomegalovirus exposure and HLA in healthy donors. Germline CDR1 is SEHNR and CDR2 is FQNEAQ (reference sequence). V lost 7 bases and J 0 bases, leaving 7 bases between the germline ends. This CDR3 comprises 13 residues. The PCR ran on 60 Vbeta and 13 Jbeta primers. Measured with immunoSEQ multiplex PCR; TCRdb has only the in-frame clones, and not every one. The data contain about 99,000 clones, approximately 66% of them singletons. The chain recombines TRBV7-9 with TRBJ2-1; D is undetermined. The sequence derives from a woman between 45 and 60 years old in good health and CMV-seronegative. The sequenced sample consisted of PBMCs. The CDR3 sequence is CASTKSSYNEQFF. The CDR3 nucleotides are TGTGCCAGCACCAAGAGCTCCTACAATGAGCAGTTCTTC.